These 26 T cell receptor beta chains were sequenced from one sample in a study of shared T cell receptors in the human thymus. Data came from immunoSEQ multiplex PCR; TCRdb stores just in-frame clones and leaves some out. This table holds approximately 580,000 clones, about 80% found once. In addition, the sample was reused for a study of human thymus T cells.

What was sequenced was thymocytes. These receptor sequences come from a boy younger than two with a congenital heart defect.

This clone has only one observation. The chain joins TRBV28 to TRBJ1-5, with D possibly matching TRBD1 (5 bases). Germline assignment: CDR1 MDHEN and CDR2 SYDVKM. With 10 bases removed from V and 0 bases from J, the gap between germline ends came to 16 bases. This CDR3 contains 15 residues. The CDR3, as DNA: TGTGCCACCTATACGGACAAGTATAGCAATCAGCCCCAGCATTTT. Its translation is CATYTDKYSNQPQHF.

The chain combines TRBV2 with TRBJ2-5, with unresolved D. The J call is in doubt because the DNA end fits TRBJ2-7 better. CDR3 length equals 13 residues. Germline CDR1 reads SNHLY; CDR2 reads FYNNEI. CDR3 nucleotides: TGTGCCAGCGCCCGAGCCTGGGCCTACGAGCAGTACTTC. Its translation is CASARAWAYEQYF.

This clone appeared once. V usage is TRBV6-7 and J usage is TRBJ2-3; 12 bases fit TRBD2. TRBV6-7 is an ORF, and what it does is uncertain. This CDR3 spans 18 amino acids. V shed 6 bases, J shed 0 bases, and the junction held 10 bases outside the gene matches. The DNA for the CDR3 is TGTGCCAGCAGGCCGGGACTAGCGGGCGCGCTTAGCACAGATACGCAGTATTTT. Encoded protein: CASRPGLAGALSTDTQYF.

In nucleotides, the CDR3 is TGTGCCACCGGGGGGACAGCGGGAAACACCATATATTTT. As protein: CATGGTAGNTIYF. The rearrangement joins TRBV15 to TRBJ1-3, with TRBD1 matching 7 bases. Losses at the gene ends were 8 bases for V and 4 bases for J; bases not matched to a gene: 5. This CDR3 contains 13 residues. The V gene's germline CDR1 is LNHNV and CDR2 YYDKDF (reference sequence).

To note about this clone: Other DNA sequences within the sample encode an identical CDR3. The chain recombines TRBV7-2 with TRBJ2-5; 14 bases match TRBD2. CDR1 SGHTA and CDR2 FQGNSA come from the germline V gene. CDR3 length: 16 amino acids. V gave up 1 base and J gave up 2 bases; unmatched junction bases: 0. The CDR3, as DNA: TGTGCCAGCAGCTTAGGACTAGCGGGAGGGCAAGAGACCCAGTACTTC. It specifies CASSLGLAGGQETQYF.

V usage is TRBV28 and J usage is TRBJ2-5; 10 nucleotides align to TRBD1. V lost 6 bases and J lost 3; bases outside the gene matches: 7. Germline V gene sequence: CDR1 MDHEN, CDR2 SYDVKM. The CDR3 consists of 15 residues. The CDR3 loop reads CASSLGDRGKETQYF. The CDR3 DNA sequence: TGTGCCAGCAGCCTGGGGGACAGGGGTAAAGAGACCCAGTACTTC. The complete variable domain, with remaining parts taken from reference TRBV28 and TRBJ2-5, reads DVKVTQSSRYLVKRTGEKVFLECVQDMDHENMFWYRQDPGLGLRLIYFSYDVKMKEKGDIPEGYSVSREKKERFSLILESASTNQTSMYLCASSLGDRGKETQYFGPGTRLLVL.

The chain carries TRBV28 and TRBJ2-3; D is possibly TRBD2 (6 bases). From germline, CDR1 is MDHEN and CDR2 SYDVKM. The CDR3 totals 16 residues. Between the trimmed V and J ends, which lost 3 bases and 2 bases, there was a span of 15 bases. The CDR3 is CASSFTWRGHTDTQYF. CDR3 bases: TGTGCCAGCAGTTTTACTTGGCGGGGCCACACAGATACGCAGTATTTT.

The chain joins TRBV10-3 to TRBJ2-3; D might be TRBD1 (6 bases). V was cut by 6 bases and J by 0 bases, with 10 bases left in between. The CDR3 contains 14 residues. Per germline, CDR1 ENHRY and CDR2 SYGVKD. The CDR3 DNA is TGTGCCATCAGAGTACAGGGTAGCACAGATACGCAGTATTTT. It specifies CAIRVQGSTDTQYF.

The CDR3 protein is CASSVLPTSGPYEQYF. CDR3 sequence (DNA): TGTGCCAGCAGTGTCCTCCCGACTAGCGGACCCTACGAGCAGTACTTC. The chain carries TRBV6-4 and TRBJ2-7; TRBD2 matches at 9 bases. Germline V gives CDR1 MRHNA, CDR2 SNTAGT. J gave up 2 bases and V 4 bases, and 9 bases lay outside the gene matches. The length of the CDR3 is 16 residues.

This clone appeared a single time. V gene TRBV7-9 combines with J gene TRBJ2-7, with D tentatively TRBD2 (5 bases). The CDR3 contains 16 residues. Looked up from germline, CDR1 is SEHNR and CDR2 is FQNEAQ (reference sequence). Trimming cost V 4 bases and J 7 bases, with 23 bases left between them. In DNA form, the CDR3 reads TGTGCCAGCAGCTCTATTATAGACCCGGGGATAAGGGAGCAGTACTTC. This gives the protein CASSSIIDPGIREQYF.

This clone came up a few times. The chain joins TRBV10-3 to TRBJ2-1; 12 bases match TRBD2. V was clipped by 0 bases and J by 4 bases; unmatched bases: 4. The CDR3 contains 17 residues. Germline CDR1 reads ENHRY; CDR2 reads SYGVKD. The CDR3, as DNA: TGTGCCATCAGTGAGTCGGGGACTAGCGGGCGTTACAATGAGCAGTTCTTC. It is translated as CAISESGTSGRYNEQFF.

This clone was observed a few times. The chain couples TRBV10-1 to TRBJ2-7; perhaps TRBD2 as D (6 bases). Per germline, CDR1 WNHNN and CDR2 SYGVQD (reference sequence). Deletions cut 0 bases from V and 4 bases from J, with 13 bases between. The CDR3 sequence is 15 residues long. The CDR3 DNA reads TGCGCCAGCAGTGAGTCTCAGGAGGGCCGGTACGAGCAGTACTTC. It specifies CASSESQEGRYEQYF.

This clone appeared a single time. CDR3 region: CASSDLLATFGDEQFF. Here the CDR3 DNA reads TGTGCCAGCAGTGATCTACTAGCGACCTTCGGGGATGAGCAGTTCTTC. The chain couples TRBV6-1 to TRBJ2-1; TRBD2 aligns across 7 bases. Trimming took 3 bases from V and 8 from J; bases not matched to a gene: 13. Germline V lookup: CDR1 MNHNS, CDR2 SASEGT. The CDR3 loop spans 16 amino acids.

The genes are TRBV4-3 and TRBJ2-7, with TRBD2 identical over 10 bases. The V gene's germline CDR1 is LGHNA and CDR2 YSLEER. The V gene end was trimmed by 0 bases and the J gene end by 3 bases; junction bases not matched to a gene: 5. There are 16 residues in the CDR3. The chain's CDR3 is CASSQEMLAGVYEQYF. In DNA form, the CDR3 reads TGCGCCAGCAGCCAAGAGATGCTAGCGGGAGTCTACGAGCAGTACTTC.

The gene calls are TRBV15 and TRBJ2-1; 7 nucleotides line up with TRBD2. Unmatched junction bases numbered 17, after V lost 4 bases and J lost 8 bases. Per germline, CDR1 LNHNV and CDR2 YYDKDF (reference sequence). The CDR3 totals 17 residues. CDR3 sequence: CATSIPNLSGARDEQFF. In nucleotides, the CDR3 is TGTGCCACCAGCATTCCTAACCTAAGCGGGGCCAGGGATGAGCAGTTCTTC. Supplemented by reference TRBV15 and TRBJ2-1, the full variable domain reads DAMVIQNPRYQVTQFGKPVTLSCSQTLNHNVMYWYQQKSSQAPKLLFHYYDKDFNNEADTPDNFQSRRPNTSFCFLDIRSPGLGDTAMYLCATSIPNLSGARDEQFFGPGTRLTVL.

The chain joins TRBV5-4 to TRBJ2-7, with 10 positions matching TRBD2. The ends lost 0 bases at V and 0 bases at J; junction bases unmatched: 3. The CDR3 consists of 16 residues. The germline gives CDR1 SGHNT, CDR2 YYREEE (reference sequence). The DNA for the CDR3 is TGTGCCAGCAGCTTGGGCGGGACTAGCGACTCCTACGAGCAGTACTTC. The encoded protein is CASSLGGTSDSYEQYF.

This sequence joins TRBV5-1 and TRBJ1-2; TRBD1 matches at 12 bases. Germline assignment: CDR1 SGHRS and CDR2 YFSETQ. V trimming: 4 bases; J trimming: 8 bases; junction bases outside the gene matches: 15. The CDR3 has 17 residues. In DNA form, the CDR3 reads TGCGCCAGCAGCCCGACAATTACCGGGACAGGGGGCGCCGGCTACACCTTC. Its translation: CASSPTITGTGGAGYTF.

J is TRBJ2-1 and V is TRBV29-1; D gene unclear. Trimming removed 4 bases from V and 5 bases from J, with 9 bases in between. The CDR3 has 12 amino acids. The germline V gene has CDR1 SQVTM and CDR2 ANQGSEA. The CDR3 here is CSVVSGNNEQFF. CDR3 in DNA: TGCAGCGTTGTGTCAGGTAACAATGAGCAGTTCTTC.

V is TRBV5-4 and J is TRBJ2-7, with TRBD2 matching over 7 bases. CDR1 SGHNT and CDR2 YYREEE come from the germline V gene (reference sequence). CDR3 size: 14 residues. V lost 4 bases, J lost 6 bases, and 10 bases stayed unmatched. The CDR3 here is CASSPGAGMGEQYF. DNA for the CDR3: TGTGCCAGCAGCCCCGGAGCGGGGATGGGCGAGCAGTACTTC.

V and J are TRBV7-9 and TRBJ2-7; D possibly corresponds to TRBD1 (6 bases). There are 15 residues in the CDR3. V gave up 1 base and J gave up 6 bases, with 16 bases separating them. In germline, CDR1 is SEHNR, CDR2 FQNEAQ (reference sequence). This CDR3 is CASSLESRGRSEQYF. CDR3 coding DNA: TGTGCCAGCAGCTTAGAGAGCAGGGGTCGGTCCGAGCAGTACTTC.

The CDR3, as DNA: TGCGCCAGCAGCCAAGAGCAGGGCGATGGCTACACCTTC. This translates into CASSQEQGDGYTF. The chain is built from TRBV4-1 and TRBJ1-2, with D perhaps TRBD1 (5 bases). The CDR3 is made up of 13 amino acids. CDR1 MGHRA and CDR2 YSYEKL come from the germline V gene. Between the trimmed V and J ends, which lost 0 bases and 6 bases, there was a span of 8 bases.

V gene TRBV18 combines with J gene TRBJ2-2; possibly TRBD2 for D (6 bases). Per the germline V gene, CDR1 is KGHSH and CDR2 is LQKENI. CDR3 length: 16 amino acids. V lost 1 base, J lost 2 bases, and 11 bases lay in between. The CDR3 sequence: CASSPLGGNNTGELFF. The CDR3 region has the DNA TGTGCCAGCTCACCACTTGGCGGGAATAACACCGGGGAGCTGTTTTTT.

This chain connects TRBV19 to TRBJ2-2, with TRBD2 identical over 9 bases. Germline values: CDR1 LNHDA, CDR2 SQIVND (reference sequence). J lost 5 bases, V lost 8 bases, and 3 bases had no gene match. This CDR3 is 13 amino acids long. The DNA of the CDR3 is TGTGCCAGTTACCTAGCGGGGACCGGGGAGCTGTTTTTT. This gives the protein CASYLAGTGELFF.

The chain combines TRBV20-1 with TRBJ1-2; no definite D call. CDR1 and CDR2 from the germline V gene are DFQATT and SNEGSKA (reference sequence). The CDR3 runs to 9 residues. CDR3 bases: TGCAGGGCGGGCTATGGCTACACCTTC. Amino acids: CRAGYGYTF.

This sequence joins TRBV11-3 and TRBJ2-7; TRBD2 agrees at 11 bases. The CDR3 length is 17 residues. Germline V lookup: CDR1 SGHNT, CDR2 YENEEA. V trimming: 5 bases; J trimming: 6 bases; junction bases outside the gene matches: 15. The CDR3 here is CASSVRVLAGGRFEQYF. DNA of the CDR3: TGTGCCAGCAGCGTACGCGTTTTAGCGGGAGGGAGGTTCGAGCAGTACTTC.

The chain combines TRBV9 with TRBJ1-2, with TRBD1 matching 7 bases. This CDR3 comprises 14 residues. CDR1 SGDLS and CDR2 YYNGEE come from the germline V gene. Unmatched junction bases numbered 5, after V lost 0 bases and J lost 6 bases. The CDR3 nucleotides are TGTGCCAGCAGCGTAGAACAGGGGAAGCATGGCTACACCTTC. As protein: CASSVEQGKHGYTF. Combining the CDR3 with reference TRBV9 and TRBJ1-2 gives the whole variable domain DSGVTQTPKHLITATGQRVTLRCSPRSGDLSVYWYQQSLDQGLQFLIQYYNGEERAKGNILERFSAQQFPDLHSELNLSSLELGDSALYFCASSVEQGKHGYTFGSGTRLTVV.